The source of this T cell receptor beta chain is a study of shared T cell receptors in the human thymus. Repertoires were generated with immunoSEQ multiplex PCR, while TCRdb's copy carries only in-frame clones and drops some. Here the sample spans more than 550,000 clones, more than 70% being singletons. The same sample was also used in a study of human thymus T cells. That source adds: Thymus tissue was removed during corrective cardiac surgery. Seemingly biased V and J gene usage marked thymic and blood repertoires. Thymic repertoires of unrelated individuals were reported in related research to overlap highly.

Material for sequencing was thymocytes. This TCR came from a boy in the first two years of life with a congenital heart defect.

The CDR3 spells CASSQALFYEQYF. Here the CDR3 DNA reads TGCGCCAGCAGCCAAGCCTTATTCTACGAGCAGTACTTC. The rearrangement uses TRBV4-3 and TRBJ2-7, with no clear D. This CDR3 comprises 13 residues. Trimming removed 1 base from V and 3 bases from J, with 7 bases in between. Germline V gives CDR1 LGHNA, CDR2 YSLEER.